The 14 T cell receptor beta chains listed next were all sequenced from one sample in a study of CD8 T cells in Susac syndrome. Random hexamers served to reverse transcribe roughly 0.45 to 1 ug RNA. Each CDR3 protein is one row after TCRdb ran MiXCR on the immunoSEQ multiplex PCR reads. The sample shows approximately 170,000 distinct CDR3 sequences, about 93% of them seen only once. Sample: CD4+ T cells from PBMCs. The receptors here all came from a human donor in good health.

The V gene is TRBV5-1, the J gene TRBJ2-2; D is possibly TRBD1 or TRBD2 (5 bases each). The CDR3 is 14 amino acids. The germline gives CDR1 SGHRS, CDR2 YFSETQ. Deletions cut 6 bases from V and 5 bases from J, with 14 bases between. CDR3 residues: CASTQTGGTGELFF. As DNA, the CDR3 is TGCGCCAGCACCCAGACTGGGGGAACCGGGGAGCTGTTTTTT.

The J gene is TRBJ2-2, the V gene TRBV5-1; the match to TRBD1 covers 7 bases. This CDR3 comprises 18 residues. The germline V gene has CDR1 SGHRS and CDR2 YFSETQ. The V and J ends lost 4 bases and 2 bases, in that order; junction bases with no gene match: 14. This chain's CDR3 is CASSLTASGTANTGELFF. The CDR3 DNA reads as TGCGCCAGCAGCCTGACTGCCTCCGGGACAGCTAACACCGGGGAGCTGTTTTTT. The variable domain in full, completed from reference TRBV5-1 and TRBJ2-2, reads KAGVTQTPRYLIKTRGQQVTLSCSPISGHRSVSWYQQTPGQGLQFLFEYFSETQRNKGNFPGRFSGRQFSNSRSEMNVSTLELGDSALYLCASSLTASGTANTGELFFGEGSRLTVL.

This chain connects TRBV7-2 to TRBJ2-2; the D gene is possibly TRBD1 (5 bases). This CDR3 contains 15 residues. Per the germline V gene, CDR1 is SGHTA and CDR2 is FQGNSA. The germline V and J ends were trimmed by 3 bases and 0 bases, with 8 bases remaining between them. CDR3 bases: TGTGCCAGCAGCTTCGGCAGGGCGAACACCGGGGAGCTGTTTTTT. This gives the protein CASSFGRANTGELFF.

The rearrangement uses TRBV5-8 and TRBJ1-5; D gene unclear. CDR3 length: 17 amino acids. Deletions cut 1 base from V and 4 bases from J, with 18 bases between. CDR1 and CDR2 from the germline V gene are SGHTS and YDEGEE. CDR3 in amino acids: CASSLYSGGGGNQPQHF. Here the CDR3 DNA reads TGTGCCAGCAGCTTGTACTCTGGCGGCGGAGGAAATCAGCCCCAGCATTTT.

The chain couples TRBV6-8 to TRBJ1-6, with D possibly being TRBD1 (5 bases). From germline, CDR1 is MNHGY and CDR2 SAAAGT. CDR3 size: 14 residues. V lost 6 bases to trimming and J lost 3 bases, with 9 bases between them. The CDR3 protein is CASRGHLYNSPLHF. CDR3 bases: TGTGCCAGCAGAGGACACCTCTATAATTCACCCCTCCACTTT.

J is TRBJ2-5 and V is TRBV4-1; 10 nucleotides align to TRBD2. The germline CDR1 and CDR2 sequences are MGHRA and YSYEKL. The CDR3 extends over 17 amino acids. Trimming at V came to 3 bases and at J to 5 bases, leaving 12 bases not matched to a gene. In nucleotides, the CDR3 is TGCGCCAGCAGCCACCTGGAGCGGGGGGGCGCGTTCGAGACCCAGTACTTC. It encodes CASSHLERGGAFETQYF.

The chain employs TRBV2 and TRBJ2-7; a weak D match, TRBD1 (6 bases). V was clipped by 6 bases and J by 11 bases, with 14 bases between them. The germline V gene encodes CDR1 SNHLY and CDR2 FYNNEI. The CDR3 runs 11 residues. The DNA of the CDR3 is TGTGCCAGCAGCCAAGATTACAGGGAGTACTTC. Translation gives CASSQDYREYF.

The genes are TRBV15 and TRBJ2-3; 7 nucleotides line up with TRBD1. Germline assignment: CDR1 LNHNV and CDR2 YYDKDF (reference sequence). The trim removed 6 bases at V and 10 bases at J, leaving 16 bases unmatched. The CDR3 spans 15 residues. The CDR3 DNA is TGTGCCACCAGTAAACCTCCGGGACAGATATGGGCGCAGTATTTT. Its protein product is CATSKPPGQIWAQYF.

Points on this clonotype: One junction end does not reproduce the germline sequence, and a read error may be involved. The chain couples TRBV9 to TRBJ2-4, with TRBD2 matching over 11 bases. This CDR3 has 15 residues. CDR1 and CDR2 (germline): SGDLS, YYNGEE. The CDR3 loop reads CASGVASGGQNIQYF. In DNA, the CDR3 is TGTGCCAGCGGCGTAGCTAGCGGGGGGCAAAACATTCAGTACTTC.

J is TRBJ1-2 and V is TRBV7-3; tentatively, D is TRBD1 (5 bases). This CDR3 is built from 15 residues. V lost 1 base and J lost 6, with 15 bases in between. Germline values: CDR1 SGHTA, CDR2 FQGTGA. The CDR3 bases are TGTGCCAGCAGCTTAAAGGCCACCCCGGGGGATGGCTACACCTTC. Its protein is CASSLKATPGDGYTF.

The chain employs TRBV28 and TRBJ1-1, with D possibly TRBD1 on 6 matching bases. The CDR3 has 15 amino acids. Germline CDR1 is MDHEN and CDR2 is SYDVKM. The V gene lost 6 bases and the J gene lost 4 bases, with 18 bases spanning the gap. The CDR3 nucleotides are TGTGCCAGCAGCCTCGGGGGGGCCGGAGGCACTGAAGCTTTCTTT. Translated: CASSLGGAGGTEAFF.

The sample holds one count of this clonotype. V gene TRBV23-1 combines with J gene TRBJ1-2; 7 bases fit TRBD1. TRBV23-1 is annotated as an ORF whose role is uncertain. The V segment lost 3 bases and the J segment 4 bases; nucleotides outside the gene matches: 20. The CDR3 has 19 residues. CDR3 residues: CASSHDRERAGEKTYGYTF. The DNA for the CDR3 is TGCGCCAGCAGTCATGACAGGGAAAGGGCCGGCGAAAAGACCTATGGCTACACCTTC.

The chain uses TRBV4-1 and TRBJ1-6; D perhaps matches TRBD1 (5 bases). CDR1 and CDR2 (germline): MGHRA, YSYEKL. V was cut by 5 bases and J by 5 bases, with 13 bases left in between. There are 15 residues in the CDR3. CDR3 DNA: TGCGCCAGCAGCGCCCGGGACGGCAATAATTCACCCCTCCACTTT. This encodes CASSARDGNNSPLHF.

This sequence joins TRBV7-9 and TRBJ1-2; 7 nucleotides line up with TRBD1. Per the germline V gene, CDR1 is SEHNR and CDR2 is FQNEAQ (reference sequence). The CDR3 spans 13 residues. V shed 6 bases and J 6 bases; nucleotides not matched to a gene: 7. The DNA of the CDR3 is TGTGCCAGCAGTGACAGGGACATCGATGGCTACACCTTC. Translation gives CASSDRDIDGYTF.